These 9 T cell receptor beta chains were all obtained from the same sample, sequenced in a study of T cell responses to AZD1222 COVID-19 vaccine. Sequenced by immunoSEQ multiplex PCR; TCRdb stores in-frame clones only, minus some. In the table there are about 69,000 clones, just over 85% of which are singletons. This material consisted of peripheral blood, taken on day 0 of AZD1222 vaccination. These receptors were taken from an adult in good health.

V gene TRBV7-2 combines with J gene TRBJ1-4; D may be TRBD1 (5 bases). Trimming took 0 bases from V and 3 from J, leaving 5 bases between them. The germline gives CDR1 SGHTA, CDR2 FQGNSA. This CDR3 has 14 amino acids. CDR3 sequence: CASSLAGPNEKLFF. In DNA form, the CDR3 reads TGTGCCAGCAGCTTAGCGGGGCCTAATGAAAAACTGTTTTTT.

V usage is TRBV12-3 or TRBV12-4 and J usage is TRBJ2-1, with 7 bases aligning to TRBD1. With V trimmed by 6 bases and J by 10 bases, 6 bases remained unmatched. This CDR3 has 12 amino acids. Written as DNA, the CDR3 is TGTGCCAGCAGCCTGACAGGGCGCGAGCAGTTCTTC. Translation gives CASSLTGREQFF.

This clone has at least ten counts. In the same sample, other DNA sequences code for this CDR3. The V and J genes are TRBV9 and TRBJ1-1; D might be TRBD1 (5 bases). Germline V lookup: CDR1 SGDLS, CDR2 YYNGEE. Trimming took off 3 bases at V and 2 bases at J, with 14 bases between the two ends. The CDR3 sequence is 15 residues long. The CDR3 coding sequence is TGTGCCAGCAGCGAGTCGACAGCATCCAACACTGAAGCTTTCTTT. Its translation is CASSESTASNTEAFF. Combining the CDR3 with reference TRBV9 and TRBJ1-1 gives the whole variable domain DSGVTQTPKHLITATGQRVTLRCSPRSGDLSVYWYQQSLDQGLQFLIQYYNGEERAKGNILERFSAQQFPDLHSELNLSSLELGDSALYFCASSESTASNTEAFFGQGTRLTVV.

This clone has a single count. V gene TRBV4-2 combines with J gene TRBJ1-2, with D unclear. V lost 0 bases and J 3 bases, leaving 17 bases between the germline ends. Looked up from germline, CDR1 is LGHNA and CDR2 is YNFKEQ. The CDR3 sequence is 17 residues long. The CDR3 sequence: CASSQDNGPLFDYGYTF. The CDR3 DNA sequence: TGTGCCAGCAGCCAAGATAATGGGCCCCTATTCGACTATGGCTACACCTTC.

The chain recombines TRBV5-6 with TRBJ1-6; D uncertain. The CDR3 runs 14 residues. Trimming stripped 2 bases from V and 14 bases from J, with 17 bases between. Looked up from germline, CDR1 is SGHDT and CDR2 is YYEEEE. The CDR3 sequence is CASSFSHGRGTLHF. The DNA for the CDR3 is TGTGCCAGCAGCTTCAGTCACGGCCGTGGGACCCTCCACTTT. The full variable domain, rest sourced from reference TRBV5-6 and TRBJ1-6, is DAGVTQSPTHLIKTRGQQVTLRCSPKSGHDTVSWYQQALGQGPQFIFQYYEEEERQRGNFPDRFSGHQFPNYSSELNVNALLLGDSALYLCASSFSHGRGTLHFGNGTRLTVT.

J is TRBJ1-2 and V is TRBV3-1 (or the pseudogene TRBV3-2); D uncertain. The CDR3 covers 14 residues. V lost 4 bases and J 3 bases, leaving 12 bases between the germline ends. Germline V gene sequence: CDR1 LGHDT, CDR2 YNNKEL (reference sequence). CDR3 DNA: TGTGCCAGCAGCCCCCGGGCCTACGACTATGGCTACACCTTC. Translation gives CASSPRAYDYGYTF.

V gene TRBV6-6 combines with J gene TRBJ2-7; 9 bases map to TRBD2. Germline-derived CDR1 and CDR2 are MNHNY and SVGAGI (reference sequence). This CDR3 contains 16 residues. J was trimmed by 0 bases and V by 4 bases; bases with no gene match: 7. The CDR3 reads CASSLLAGRNSYEQYF. CDR3 in DNA: TGTGCCAGCAGTTTGCTAGCGGGAAGGAACTCCTACGAGCAGTACTTC.

The chain combines TRBV7-2 with TRBJ1-5; 8 nucleotides line up with TRBD1. The germline V gene has CDR1 SGHTA and CDR2 FQGNSA. This CDR3 spans 14 amino acids. The V segment lost 5 bases and the J segment 3 bases; nucleotides outside the gene matches: 3. The CDR3 protein is CASSAGGINQPQHF. In nucleotides, the CDR3 is TGTGCCAGCAGCGCAGGGGGCATCAATCAGCCCCAGCATTTT.

The chain joins TRBV19 to TRBJ2-2; 8 bases are shared with TRBD1. From germline, CDR1 is LNHDA and CDR2 SQIVND (reference sequence). V was clipped by 2 bases and J by 4 bases; unmatched bases: 6. The CDR3 is 16 residues long. CDR3: CASSISAGGGTGELFF. The CDR3 region has the DNA TGTGCCAGTAGTATATCGGCAGGGGGCGGCACCGGGGAGCTGTTTTTT.